Listed here is a single T cell receptor beta chain. Its antigen remains unknown. The germline V gene encodes CDR1 MNHEY and CDR2 SMNVEV (reference sequence). Trimming at V came to 8 bases and at J to 3 bases, leaving 7 bases not matched to a gene. This CDR3 is built from 13 residues. This entry comes from a study of chemoradiotherapy in HPV16-positive cancers. Whole-study findings and limits: Non-HPV-specific T cells did not expand in tumors during treatment, whereas candidate HPV-specific clones and E7-related motifs did. The functional HPV-specific definition rests on just two HPV16-positive patients.

Sequencing was performed with immunoSEQ multiplex PCR; in TCRdb, only in-frame clones are kept and a portion is missing. Of roughly 25,000 clones in the sample, approximately 94% were seen once. The chain is built from TRBV27 and TRBJ2-7; 7 bases map to TRBD1. This sample was gathered from a patient who underwent chemoradiotherapy. The clonotype comes from a human donor with HPV-associated anogenital cancer. The CDR3 is CASGPGQNYEQYF. The CDR3 region has the DNA TGTGCCAGCGGACCGGGACAGAACTACGAGCAGTACTTC.